Listed here are 18 T cell receptor beta chains from one sample, sequenced in a study of shared clonotypes between healthy human individuals. Method: immunoSEQ multiplex PCR; TCRdb's copy keeps in-frame clones and lacks some. In the table there are approximately 500,000 clones, around 79% of which are singletons. The sample taken for sequencing was PBMCs. All receptors come from a woman aged 40 to 50 in good health. Some clones in this sample may be carry-over from other donors' samples.

The CDR3 region is CAIRLDRGHYEQYF. The CDR3 bases are TGTGCCATCAGACTAGACAGGGGGCATTACGAGCAGTACTTC. The rearrangement joins TRBV10-3 to TRBJ2-7; the match to TRBD1 covers 10 bases. Germline CDR1 reads ENHRY; CDR2 reads SYGVKD. The length of the CDR3 is 14 residues. After removal of 6 bases from V and 4 bases from J, the junction contained 6 bases not matched to a gene.

The rearrangement uses TRBV6-6 and TRBJ2-7, with TRBD2 as a possible D gene (5 bases). The germline V gene has CDR1 MNHNY and CDR2 SVGAGI (reference sequence). Trimming took 2 bases from V and 6 from J, leaving 17 bases between them. This CDR3 contains 15 residues. DNA for the CDR3: TGTGCCAGCAGTTACGTATTAGCGCCGGCGAGCGAGCAGTACTTC. Translating gives CASSYVLAPASEQYF.

The chain employs TRBV11-2 and TRBJ2-7, with D maybe TRBD2 (5 bases). Germline CDR1 reads SGHAT; CDR2 reads FQNNGV. The CDR3 spans 14 residues. Trimming shortened V by 4 bases and J by 4 bases, and 14 bases separated the two germline ends. This chain's CDR3 is CASSWGMRDYEQYF. The CDR3 DNA reads as TGTGCCAGCAGCTGGGGAATGAGGGATTACGAGCAGTACTTC.

This clone was recorded only once. This sequence joins TRBV29-1 and TRBJ1-2; 8 positions match TRBD1. The CDR3 is 13 residues long. Trimming removed 6 bases from V and 3 bases from J; junction bases left unmatched: 6. Germline assignment: CDR1 SQVTM and CDR2 ANQGSEA. Written as DNA, the CDR3 is TGCAGCGTCGCAGGGGGCGCGGACTATGGCTACACCTTC. This codes for CSVAGGADYGYTF.

The chain employs TRBV9 and TRBJ2-2; possibly TRBD1 or TRBD2 for D (6 bases each). The germline V gene encodes CDR1 SGDLS and CDR2 YYNGEE. The CDR3 is made up of 18 amino acids. V lost 4 bases and J lost 3, with 22 bases in between. Here the CDR3 reads CASSPRLGQPQYTGELFF. Written as DNA, the CDR3 is TGTGCCAGCAGCCCCCGACTAGGACAGCCACAATACACCGGGGAGCTGTTTTTT.

This rearrangement joins TRBV5-1 to TRBJ2-2, with 14 bases matching TRBD2. Trimming cost V 4 bases and J 5 bases; bases outside gene matches: 4. Germline assignment: CDR1 SGHRS and CDR2 YFSETQ. The CDR3 runs 16 residues. In DNA, the CDR3 is TGCGCCAGCAGCAGGACTAGCGGGAGGAGGACCGGGGAGCTGTTTTTT. Encoded protein: CASSRTSGRRTGELFF.

This chain uses TRBV7-8 with TRBJ1-2; TRBD1 aligns across 8 bases. There are 13 residues in the CDR3. V dropped 4 bases and J dropped 7; count of bases not matched to a gene: 5. Per germline, CDR1 SGHVS and CDR2 FQNEAQ. As DNA, the CDR3 is TGTGCCAGCAGCTGGACAGGGTCCAGTGGCTACACCTTC. Translated: CASSWTGSSGYTF.

The V gene is TRBV7-2, the J gene TRBJ2-4, with D possibly called TRBD1 or TRBD2 (5 bases each). Per the germline V gene, CDR1 is SGHTA and CDR2 is FQGNSA. V was clipped by 3 bases and J by 0 bases, with 15 bases between them. This CDR3 has 17 amino acids. The CDR3 sequence is CASSLVPSGLAKNIQYF. The CDR3 DNA is TGTGCCAGCAGCTTGGTTCCCTCGGGGCTAGCCAAAAACATTCAGTACTTC.

This clone occurred once. The chain recombines TRBV19 with TRBJ2-5; tentative D call: TRBD2 (6 bases). This CDR3 region has 15 residues. From germline, CDR1 is LNHDA and CDR2 SQIVND (reference sequence). The V gene lost 5 bases and the J gene lost 3 bases, with 16 bases spanning the gap. CDR3 coding DNA: TGTGCCAGTAGTGTAAGCCGGGACTCGAAAGAGACCCAGTACTTC. As protein: CASSVSRDSKETQYF.

The rearrangement uses TRBV7-2 and TRBJ1-1, with TRBD1 as a possible D gene (5 bases). The CDR3 extends over 16 amino acids. Germline V gives CDR1 SGHTA, CDR2 FQGNSA. Trimming left V 4 bases short and J 6 bases short, with 21 bases between. CDR3 coding DNA: TGTGCCAGCAGCTCGATGGGACTCGAGATCTCCCCTGAAGCTTTCTTT. This translates into CASSSMGLEISPEAFF.

CDR3 in DNA: TGCGCCAGCAGCCCCGACAGGGGGCCGAACACTGAAGCTTTCTTT. Its protein product is CASSPDRGPNTEAFF. This chain connects TRBV5-1 to TRBJ1-1; 10 bases agree with TRBD1. J was trimmed by 1 base and V by 4 bases; bases with no gene match: 4. The CDR3 is made up of 15 amino acids. In germline, CDR1 is SGHRS, CDR2 YFSETQ.

A word on this clone: In the same sample, other DNA sequences code for this CDR3. This chain connects TRBV15 to TRBJ1-5; D is unresolved. Germline V CDR1 and CDR2: LNHNV, YYDKDF (reference sequence). Trimming shortened V by 0 bases and J by 5 bases, and 8 bases separated the two germline ends. CDR3 length: 14 amino acids. DNA of the CDR3: TGTGCCACCAGCAGAGATCGAGGCGATCAGCCCCAGCATTTT. Translated, it gives CATSRDRGDQPQHF.

This rearrangement joins TRBV2 to TRBJ1-2; TRBD1 agrees at 7 bases. The CDR3 totals 15 residues. Germline lookup yields CDR1 SNHLY and CDR2 FYNNEI. V shed 6 bases, J shed 4 bases, and the junction held 11 bases outside the gene matches. Here the CDR3 reads CASRGGGVGAYGYTF. CDR3 nucleotide sequence: TGTGCCAGCAGAGGAGGGGGCGTTGGTGCCTATGGCTACACCTTC.

The gene calls are TRBV6-1 and TRBJ2-7; D is perhaps TRBD1 (6 bases). Germline-derived CDR1 and CDR2 are MNHNS and SASEGT. With 4 bases removed from V and 0 bases from J, the gap between germline ends came to 13 bases. This CDR3 is 15 amino acids long. The CDR3 here is CASSGPGHLSYEQYF. DNA of the CDR3: TGTGCCAGCAGTGGACCGGGACACCTCTCCTACGAGCAGTACTTC.

This clone has just a few counts. The chain combines TRBV29-1 with TRBJ2-7; D is unresolved. V lost 6 bases to trimming and J lost 5 bases, with 14 bases between them. Germline V CDR1 and CDR2: SQVTM, ANQGSEA. CDR3 length: 12 residues. This chain's CDR3 is CSVSGVSNEQYF. CDR3 bases: TGCAGCGTCAGTGGGGTTTCCAACGAGCAGTACTTC.

The gene calls are TRBV29-1 and TRBJ1-2; no clear D gene. Germline values: CDR1 SQVTM, CDR2 ANQGSEA. This CDR3 spans 11 amino acids. V was clipped by 3 bases and J by 4 bases, with 6 bases between them. This chain's CDR3 is CSVEGSYGYTF. Here the CDR3 DNA reads TGCAGCGTTGAGGGGAGCTATGGCTACACCTTC.

This clone was seen a handful of times. V and J are TRBV5-1 and TRBJ2-2; TRBD1 agrees at 9 bases. This CDR3 region has 16 residues. The junction had 4 bases not matched to a gene; V was cut back by 0 bases and J by 4 bases. Germline assignment: CDR1 SGHRS and CDR2 YFSETQ. CDR3 bases: TGCGCCAGCAGCTTGGGCGGACAGGGGTTCACCGGGGAGCTGTTTTTT. Protein: CASSLGGQGFTGELFF.

This clone was observed a single time. The chain links TRBV28 to TRBJ2-7; 10 bases agree with TRBD1. This CDR3 is 18 amino acids long. Germline loops: CDR1 MDHEN, CDR2 SYDVKM. V gave up 2 bases and J gave up 0 bases; unmatched junction bases: 10. CDR3 bases: TGTGCCAGCAGTTTACTATCTTTGGGACAGGGGATCTCCTACGAGCAGTACTTC. It encodes CASSLLSLGQGISYEQYF.